The 10 T cell receptor beta chains reported below all come from one sample, sequenced in a study of T cells in women clearing cervical HPV infection. Some clones are missing from TCRdb's copy, which holds only in-frame ones; the method was immunoSEQ multiplex PCR. With 20,000 or so clones in the sample, the ten largest clones hold 12%. The sequenced sample consisted of blood buffy coat. These receptors originate from a woman between 18 and 75 years old with a cervical HPV16 infection that either progressed to CIN3+ or cleared (not recorded which).

A word on this clone: The sequence runs out 3 residues before the end of the CDR3; the remainder is reconstructed from the germline J gene. The chain is built from TRBV11-2 and TRBJ2-5; the match to TRBD1 covers 9 bases. Trimming took 5 bases from V and 1 from J; bases not matched to a gene: 2. Germline CDR1 and CDR2: SGHAT and FQNNGV. CDR3 length equals 14 residues. CDR3 sequence reads: CASSTGQGQETQYF. The covered CDR3 bases are TGTGCCAGCAGCACGGGACAGGGCCAAGAGACC.

Remarks on this clone: The read halts 3 residues ahead of the CDR3 end, with the missing end drawn from the germline J gene. V gene TRBV10-2 combines with J gene TRBJ1-6; D perhaps matches TRBD1 (5 bases). The germline V gene encodes CDR1 WSHSY and CDR2 SAAADI. V gave up 4 bases and J gave up 9 bases, with 10 bases separating them. This CDR3 has 13 residues. The CDR3 DNA, read in part, is TGCGCCAGCAGTGCCAGGGCCGGTTCACCC. Amino acid sequence: CASSARAGSP. The CDR3 reads in full as CASSARAGSPLHF.

Comment on this clone: The CDR3 goes on 3 residues after the read ends, and that part is filled in from the germline J gene. The chain combines TRBV18 with TRBJ1-5; TRBD1 is a possible D gene (5 bases). V gave up 3 bases and J gave up 5 bases, with 17 bases separating them. CDR1 and CDR2 (germline): KGHSH, LQKENI. The CDR3 covers 16 residues. The CDR3 spells CASSPVRLGDHQPQHF. CDR3 DNA (partial): TGTGCCAGCTCACCGGTCAGGTTAGGGGATCATCAGCCC.

Details on this clone: The CDR3 goes on 3 residues after the read ends, and that part is filled in from the germline J gene. The chain joins TRBV18 to TRBJ2-3; 11 nucleotides match TRBD2. Per germline, CDR1 KGHSH and CDR2 LQKENI. This CDR3 is built from 16 residues. Losses at the gene ends were 3 bases for V and 5 bases for J; bases not matched to a gene: 7. The CDR3 spells CASSPIAGGPGDTQYF. The CDR3 bases that were read are TGTGCCAGCTCACCGATAGCGGGAGGGCCGGGAGATACG.

Note on this clone: From the germline J gene comes the end of the CDR3, since the read stops 3 residues before it. V is TRBV7-2 and J is TRBJ1-4; D possibly corresponds to TRBD1 (6 bases). CDR3 length: 14 residues. V lost 10 bases and J lost 7, with 19 bases in between. Germline CDR1 reads SGHTA; CDR2 reads FQGNSA. The DNA read from the CDR3 is TGTGCCACCGGCCTTGGGGGAGGGGGTGAAAAA. Its translation: CATGLGGGGEK. The complete CDR3 protein is CATGLGGGGEKLFF.

Of note for this clone: With the read ending 3 residues before the CDR3 end, the germline J gene is used to fill in that end. V usage is TRBV7-9 and J usage is TRBJ1-5, with D possibly matching TRBD1 (5 bases). The CDR3 has 14 residues. Germline values: CDR1 SEHNR, CDR2 FQNEAQ (reference sequence). Partial CDR3 DNA: TGTGCCAGCAGCTTAAGGGGTAGCACAGATCCC. Amino acid sequence: CASSLRGSTDP. The whole CDR3 protein is CASSLRGSTDPQHF.

Remarks on this clone: The read stops 3 residues short of the end of the CDR3; the missing end is completed from the germline J gene. The V gene is TRBV20-1, the J gene TRBJ2-1; TRBD2 aligns across 11 bases. The V segment lost 4 bases and the J segment 7 bases; nucleotides outside the gene matches: 9. Germline-derived CDR1 and CDR2 are DFQATT and SNEGSKA (reference sequence). The CDR3 runs to 15 residues. The CDR3 is CSANIAGGPFNEQFF. Incomplete CDR3 DNA: TGCAGTGCTAACATAGCGGGGGGGCCGTTTAATGAG.

On this clone: The read ends 3 residues early relative to the CDR3; the germline J gene fills the gap. The chain couples TRBV19 to TRBJ2-3; 9 nucleotides match TRBD1. J gave up 4 bases and V 4 bases, and 6 bases lay outside the gene matches. There are 15 residues in the CDR3. Germline CDR1 reads LNHDA; CDR2 reads SQIVND (reference sequence). CDR3 sequence: CASSTGTGNADTQYF. The CDR3 bases that were read are TGTGCCAGTAGTACCGGGACAGGGAACGCAGATACG.

Note on this clone: Read sequence stops 3 residues before the CDR3 end, and the germline J gene provides the missing end. The chain joins TRBV5-4 to TRBJ1-4; a possible D gene is TRBD1 (5 bases). Germline CDR1 SGHNT, CDR2 YYREEE (reference sequence). CDR3 size: 15 residues. Trimming shortened V by 0 bases and J by 2 bases, and 8 bases separated the two germline ends. The CDR3 loop is CASSLGGTTNEKLFF. Incomplete CDR3 DNA: TGTGCCAGCAGCTTGGGCGGGACTACTAATGAAAAA.

A word on this clone: The read is 3 residues too short to cover the CDR3 end, so that end is filled in from the germline J gene. The chain couples TRBV6-1 to TRBJ2-5, with 7 bases that match TRBD1. Germline lookup yields CDR1 MNHNS and CDR2 SASEGT. Unmatched junction bases numbered 6, after V lost 3 bases and J lost 5 bases. The CDR3 has 14 amino acids. The CDR3 region is CASSDGTGVETQYF. The sequenced CDR3 bases are TGTGCCAGCAGTGACGGAACAGGGGTGGAGACC.